This TCR beta chain was recorded in a study of blood T cells in healthy people across ages. Study-level findings and limits: Measured against age, TCR beta diversity per million T cells decreased in a roughly linear manner.

Turning to this clonotype: Antigen specificity is unknown.

A second PCR of 7 to 11 cycles used a sample-barcoded 5' primer and a J-beta primer mix. One entry per CDR3 protein, called by TCRdb with MiXCR from the 5' RACE reads. The top ten hold just under 9.5% of the sample, which has roughly 700,000 distinct CDR3 sequences, roughly 25% seen once. V gave up 2 bases and J gave up 4 bases, with 14 bases separating them. In germline, CDR1 is MNHEY, CDR2 SMNVEV (reference sequence). The CDR3 is 15 amino acids. The data also belong to a second study, concerning T cells of mothers and their children.

Sequencing used blood. This TCR was recovered from a boy between 10 and 17 years old in good health. This sequence joins TRBV27 and TRBJ2-5; D is perhaps TRBD2 (6 bases). The CDR3 protein is CASSLLAGFPETQYF. In nucleotides, the CDR3 is TGTGCCAGCAGTTTACTCGCGGGGTTTCCAGAGACCCAGTACTTC.